The 23 T cell receptor beta chains below come from one sample, sequenced in a study of T cell changes during pregnancy in multiple sclerosis (dated by TCRdb to between 2018 and 2021). Library method: the immunoSEQ multiplex PCR assay. This immuneACCESS table, as held by TCRdb, lists in-frame sequences with V and J called but not all clones. Of the missing ones, under half trace to an unresolved V gene in checked studies; the others have no known cause. The sample table shows about 44,000 clones, and approximately 96% are seen once. The ten largest clonotypes hold about 1% of the sample. The material sequenced was peripheral blood, taken in the second trimester of pregnancy. Receptors originate from a female donor with multiple sclerosis, enrolled in a pregnancy study.

The chain carries TRBV10-3 and TRBJ1-2, with TRBD1 matching over 9 bases. Unmatched junction bases numbered 6, after V lost 3 bases and J lost 4 bases. This CDR3 contains 15 residues. CDR1 and CDR2 from the germline V gene are ENHRY and SYGVKD. CDR3 in amino acids: CAISDPGQGRYGYTF. The CDR3 region has the DNA TGTGCCATCAGTGATCCGGGACAGGGACGCTATGGCTACACCTTC.

The chain has TRBV7-9 and TRBJ2-1, with 8 bases aligning to TRBD2. The CDR3 has 14 amino acids. CDR1 and CDR2 (germline): SEHNR, FQNEAQ (reference sequence). The trim removed 2 bases at V and 7 bases at J, leaving 4 bases unmatched. CDR3: CASSLSGTRNEQFF. The CDR3 DNA sequence: TGTGCCAGCAGCTTAAGCGGGACTAGGAATGAGCAGTTCTTC.

V usage is TRBV7-2 and J usage is TRBJ2-7; 9 bases line up with TRBD1. This CDR3 region has 14 residues. Germline loops: CDR1 SGHTA, CDR2 FQGNSA. J was trimmed by 2 bases and V by 1 base; bases with no gene match: 0. The CDR3 region has the DNA TGTGCCAGCAGCTTAGGACAGGGGGCCTACGAGCAGTACTTC. Amino acids: CASSLGQGAYEQYF.

V and J are TRBV30 and TRBJ2-1, with 11 positions matching TRBD2. Germline CDR1 reads GTSNPN; CDR2 reads SVGIG (reference sequence). The CDR3 runs 14 residues. The junction had 5 bases not matched to a gene; V was cut back by 4 bases and J by 6 bases. In nucleotides, the CDR3 is TGTGCCTGGACAGCGGGACTAGCGGTCAATGAGCAGTTCTTC. Translation gives CAWTAGLAVNEQFF.

The gene calls are TRBV27 and TRBJ1-5; TRBD1 might be the D (5 bases). Germline V lookup: CDR1 MNHEY, CDR2 SMNVEV (reference sequence). The CDR3 totals 15 residues. The V and J ends lost 1 base and 1 base respectively, with 8 bases between them. The CDR3 spells CASSLLAGSNQPQHF. The CDR3 DNA reads as TGTGCCAGCAGTTTATTGGCAGGGAGCAATCAGCCCCAGCATTTT.

The chain links TRBV19 to TRBJ2-3; TRBD1 matches 7 bases. CDR1 and CDR2 from the germline V gene are LNHDA and SQIVND (reference sequence). V lost 6 bases, J lost 0 bases, and 3 bases stayed unmatched. This CDR3 contains 14 residues. In DNA, the CDR3 is TGTGCCAGTAGAGAGACAGGGAGCACAGATACGCAGTATTTT. Amino acids: CASRETGSTDTQYF.

The J gene is TRBJ1-6, the V gene TRBV2; D gene unclear. CDR3 length: 14 residues. Germline V CDR1 and CDR2: SNHLY, FYNNEI. V lost 8 bases, J lost 9 bases, and 17 bases lay in between. Written as DNA, the CDR3 is TGTGCCAGCGTCCCTTCGGGGAGTGTTTCACCCCTCCACTTT. Its protein product is CASVPSGSVSPLHF.

The gene calls are TRBV7-2 and TRBJ1-3, with TRBD1 as a possible D gene (5 bases). The V end lost 5 bases, the J end lost 3 bases, and 17 bases lay between the germline ends. The germline gives CDR1 SGHTA, CDR2 FQGNSA. The CDR3 contains 16 residues. CDR3 nucleotides: TGTGCCAGCAGCCTCATAGGGACTCGAATTGGAAACACCATATATTTT. Protein sequence: CASSLIGTRIGNTIYF.

This rearrangement joins TRBV15 to TRBJ1-4; 9 bases are a match to TRBD1. In germline, CDR1 is LNHNV, CDR2 YYDKDF (reference sequence). Germline trimming cut 0 bases from V and 6 bases from J; bases unmatched to any gene: 2. The CDR3 contains 15 residues. The CDR3 reads CATSRETGGYEKLFF. In DNA, the CDR3 is TGTGCCACCAGCAGAGAGACAGGGGGTTATGAAAAACTGTTTTTT. The entire variable domain, with the rest obtained from reference TRBV15 and TRBJ1-4, is as follows: DAMVIQNPRYQVTQFGKPVTLSCSQTLNHNVMYWYQQKSSQAPKLLFHYYDKDFNNEADTPDNFQSRRPNTSFCFLDIRSPGLGDTAMYLCATSRETGGYEKLFFGSGTQLSVL.

This chain links TRBV11-2 with TRBJ2-5, with D maybe TRBD2 (5 bases). The CDR3 loop spans 14 amino acids. CDR1 is SGHAT, CDR2 FQNNGV, per germline. Trimming stripped 3 bases from V and 1 base from J, with 9 bases between. The CDR3 spells CASSFPGVQETQYF. The CDR3 DNA reads as TGTGCCAGCAGCTTCCCCGGGGTCCAAGAGACCCAGTACTTC.

The rearrangement links TRBV21-1 to TRBJ2-6; the DNA was not used to check the table's D call, TRBD1. TRBV21-1 is a listed pseudogene. The length of the CDR3 is 17 residues. The CDR3 loop is CASLNDRGASGANVLTF. As DNA, the CDR3 is TGTGCCAGCCTTAATGACAGGGGCGCCTCTGGGGCCAACGTCCTGACTTTC.

This chain links TRBV5-1 with TRBJ2-3, with TRBD2 as a possible D gene (6 bases). V gave up 1 base and J gave up 9 bases, with 12 bases separating them. Germline CDR1 and CDR2: SGHRS and YFSETQ. The CDR3 runs 13 residues. The CDR3 DNA follows: TGCGCCAGCAGCTTGCCCTCGGAGGGAACGCAGTATTTT. Translation: CASSLPSEGTQYF.

This clone has only one observation. V usage is TRBV9 and J usage is TRBJ1-3; a weak D match, TRBD1 (5 bases). V lost 0 bases and J 4 bases, leaving 8 bases between the germline ends. Looked up from germline, CDR1 is SGDLS and CDR2 is YYNGEE. This CDR3 has 14 residues. CDR3 coding DNA: TGTGCCAGCAGCGTAGCCGGGGGGGGAAACACCATATATTTT. It translates to CASSVAGGGNTIYF.

The V gene is TRBV7-2, the J gene TRBJ2-7, with 12 bases fitting TRBD1. The CDR3 loop spans 14 amino acids. The trim removed 6 bases at V and 7 bases at J, leaving 7 bases unmatched. Germline V gene data show CDR1 as SGHTA and CDR2 as FQGNSA. CDR3 region: CASSRDRGRGEQYF. DNA for the CDR3: TGTGCCAGCAGTCGGGACAGGGGGCGAGGTGAGCAGTACTTC.

The V call is TRBV2, the J call TRBJ1-4; D not resolved. Germline V gives CDR1 SNHLY, CDR2 FYNNEI. V shed 8 bases and J shed 7 bases, with 17 bases lying between them. The CDR3 runs to 14 residues. In DNA form, the CDR3 reads TGTGCCAGCCACGTCGACCGGGGAAGTGAAAAACTGTTTTTT. Encoded protein: CASHVDRGSEKLFF.

This clone was found a few times. This chain links TRBV5-1 with TRBJ2-7; 9 nucleotides line up with TRBD1. This CDR3 has 15 amino acids. Losses at the gene ends were 0 bases for V and 5 bases for J; bases not matched to a gene: 6. The germline V gene has CDR1 SGHRS and CDR2 YFSETQ. CDR3 nucleotide sequence: TGCGCCAGCAGCTTGGCCCTAGGACAGGGGAACGAGCAGTACTTC. It is translated as CASSLALGQGNEQYF.

The CDR3 sequence is CASSFRGKYNEKLFF. CDR3 DNA: TGTGCCAGCAGCTTCAGGGGGAAATATAATGAAAAACTGTTTTTT. V gene TRBV5-6 combines with J gene TRBJ1-4; TRBD1 matches at 7 bases. From germline, CDR1 is SGHDT and CDR2 YYEEEE. J was trimmed by 4 bases and V by 2 bases; bases with no gene match: 5. The CDR3 is 15 residues long.

The CDR3 coding sequence is TGTGCCAGCAGTGAAGCTGTAGCCCTAGCGGGCCTCCCGGGGGAGACCCAGTACTTC. This sequence encodes CASSEAVALAGLPGETQYF. The chain couples TRBV2 to TRBJ2-5; 8 bases are shared with TRBD2. V shed 0 bases, J shed 5 bases, and the junction held 17 bases outside the gene matches. The CDR3 extends over 19 amino acids. CDR1 SNHLY and CDR2 FYNNEI come from the germline V gene.

The count of this clone is one. The chain combines TRBV9 with TRBJ1-3; D not resolved. This CDR3 region has 17 residues. Germline CDR1 reads SGDLS; CDR2 reads YYNGEE. V shed 4 bases and J shed 0 bases, with 17 bases lying between them. The CDR3 protein is CASSPYSDPNSGNTIYF. The CDR3 DNA follows: TGTGCCAGCAGCCCCTACAGTGACCCAAACTCTGGAAACACCATATATTTT.

The chain carries TRBV6-5 and TRBJ1-2; D uncertain. This CDR3 is 14 amino acids long. V lost 0 bases to trimming and J lost 4 bases, with 9 bases between them. CDR1 is MNHEY and CDR2 is SVGAGI in the germline V gene. CDR3 region: CASSYSPRAYGYTF. CDR3 nucleotides: TGTGCCAGCAGTTACTCCCCGCGGGCCTATGGCTACACCTTC.

The rearrangement uses TRBV4-1 and TRBJ1-3; the D gene is possibly TRBD1 (5 bases). The V end lost 0 bases, the J end lost 1 base, and 19 bases lay between the germline ends. Per the germline V gene, CDR1 is MGHRA and CDR2 is YSYEKL. This CDR3 contains 19 residues. The CDR3 region is CASSQDGPGQGTSGNTIYF. The CDR3, as DNA: TGCGCCAGCAGCCAAGATGGTCCCGGCCAGGGTACTTCTGGAAACACCATATATTTT.

The rearrangement links TRBV19 to TRBJ2-1; weak D call: TRBD2 (7 bases). Looked up from germline, CDR1 is LNHDA and CDR2 is SQIVND (reference sequence). The V and J ends lost 0 bases and 10 bases respectively, with 13 bases between them. This CDR3 spans 14 amino acids. The CDR3 nucleotides are TGTGCCAGTAGTATAGATGTGGGGAGGGGGGAGCAGTTCTTC. This translates into CASSIDVGRGEQFF.

The gene calls are TRBV15 and TRBJ2-7; TRBD1 aligns across 9 bases. With V trimmed by 7 bases and J by 1 base, 8 bases remained unmatched. This CDR3 spans 15 amino acids. Germline CDR1 reads LNHNV; CDR2 reads YYDKDF (reference sequence). The CDR3 coding sequence is TGTGCCACCATGACGGACAGGGGCGCGTCCTACGAGCAGTACTTC. Translated: CATMTDRGASYEQYF.